This TCR beta chain was recorded in a study of PD-1 blockade in classical Hodgkin lymphoma. Here immunoSEQ multiplex PCR was the method, and the copy in TCRdb shows in-frame clones only, minus some. Here the sample spans under 95,000 clones, 85% to 95% being singletons. On this clone: Its antigen is undetermined.

Study results and caveats: Lower baseline TCR diversity marked trial partial responders and progressors.

All the patients suffered relapse after autologous stem cell transplantation, and brentuximab vedotin exposure differed. The TCR sequence derives from a human donor with classical Hodgkin lymphoma. This specimen consisted of peripheral blood mononuclear cells (PBMCs), obtained at baseline.

The CDR3 region is CASSDAGELFF. CDR3 nucleotide sequence: TGTGCCAGCAGTGACGCCGGGGAGCTGTTTTTT. The chain recombines TRBV6-1 with TRBJ2-2; no clear D. V was trimmed by 3 bases and J by 6 bases, leaving 2 bases between them. Germline CDR1 is MNHNS and CDR2 is SASEGT. The CDR3 has 11 amino acids.